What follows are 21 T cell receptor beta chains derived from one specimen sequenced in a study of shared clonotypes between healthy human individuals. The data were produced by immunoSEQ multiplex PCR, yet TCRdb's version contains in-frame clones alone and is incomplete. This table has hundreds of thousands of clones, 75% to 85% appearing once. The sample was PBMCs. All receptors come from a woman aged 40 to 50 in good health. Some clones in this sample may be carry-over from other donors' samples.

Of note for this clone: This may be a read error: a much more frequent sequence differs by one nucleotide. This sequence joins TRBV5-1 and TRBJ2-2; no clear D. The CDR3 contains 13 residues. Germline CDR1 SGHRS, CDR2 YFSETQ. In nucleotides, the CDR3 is TGCGCCAACAGCTTGCCAGACCTCGGGGAGCTGTTTTTT. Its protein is CANSLPDLGELFF.

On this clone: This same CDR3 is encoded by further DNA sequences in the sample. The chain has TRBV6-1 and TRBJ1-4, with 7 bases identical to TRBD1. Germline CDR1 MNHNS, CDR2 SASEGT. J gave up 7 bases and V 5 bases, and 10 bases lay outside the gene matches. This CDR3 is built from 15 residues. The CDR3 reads CASSLLTQGGEKLFF. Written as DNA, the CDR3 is TGTGCCAGCAGTTTACTAACGCAGGGGGGTGAAAAACTGTTTTTT.

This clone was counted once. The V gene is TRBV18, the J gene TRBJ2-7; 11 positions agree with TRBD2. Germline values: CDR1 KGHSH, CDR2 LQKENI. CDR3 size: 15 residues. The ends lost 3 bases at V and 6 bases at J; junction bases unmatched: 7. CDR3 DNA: TGTGCCAGCTCACCTACTAGCGGGAGTGTAGCCGAGCAGTACTTC. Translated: CASSPTSGSVAEQYF.

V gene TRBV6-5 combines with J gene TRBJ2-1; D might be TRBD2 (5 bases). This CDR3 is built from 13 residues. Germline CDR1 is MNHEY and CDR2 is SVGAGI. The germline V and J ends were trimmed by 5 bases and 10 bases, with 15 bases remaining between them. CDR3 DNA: TGTGCCAGCAGTCTCTACCGAGGGCAGGAGCAGTTCTTC. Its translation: CASSLYRGQEQFF.

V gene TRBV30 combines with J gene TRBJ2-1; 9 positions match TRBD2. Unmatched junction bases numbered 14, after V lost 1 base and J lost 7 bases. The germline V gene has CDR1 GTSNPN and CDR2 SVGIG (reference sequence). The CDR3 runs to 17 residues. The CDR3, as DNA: TGTGCCTGGAGTGCCCCGGGGCGGGAGGGCCGTAGGAATGAGCAGTTCTTC. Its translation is CAWSAPGREGRRNEQFF.

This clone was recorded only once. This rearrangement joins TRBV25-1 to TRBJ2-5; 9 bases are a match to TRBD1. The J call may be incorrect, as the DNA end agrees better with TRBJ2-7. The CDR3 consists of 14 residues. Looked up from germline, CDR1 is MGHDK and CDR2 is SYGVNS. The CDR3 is CASSTTGGYYEQYF. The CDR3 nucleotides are TGTGCCAGCAGTACGACAGGGGGATACTACGAGCAGTACTTC.

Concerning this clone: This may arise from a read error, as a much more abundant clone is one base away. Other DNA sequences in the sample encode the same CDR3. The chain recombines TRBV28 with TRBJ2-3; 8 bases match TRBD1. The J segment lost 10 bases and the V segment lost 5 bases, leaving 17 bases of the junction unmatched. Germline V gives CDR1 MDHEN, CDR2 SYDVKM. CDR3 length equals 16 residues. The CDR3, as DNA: TGTGCCAGCAGTAGACCTCCCGGGACAGGCAGGCAGTCGCAGTATTTT. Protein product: CASSRPPGTGRQSQYF.

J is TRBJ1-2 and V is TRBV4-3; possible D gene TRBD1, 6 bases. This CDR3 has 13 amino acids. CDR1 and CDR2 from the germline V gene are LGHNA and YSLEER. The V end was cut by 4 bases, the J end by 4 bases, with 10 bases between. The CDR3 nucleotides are TGCGCCAGCAGCCGAGGACAGCTCTATGGCTACACCTTC. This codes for CASSRGQLYGYTF.

CDR3 loop: CASGVMQTQYF. In DNA form, the CDR3 reads TGTGCCAGCGGGGTGATGCAGACCCAGTACTTC. The rearrangement joins TRBV2 to TRBJ2-5; D call uncertain. This CDR3 has 11 amino acids. The germline V and J ends were trimmed by 8 bases and 6 bases, with 10 bases remaining between them. Germline CDR1 and CDR2: SNHLY and FYNNEI.

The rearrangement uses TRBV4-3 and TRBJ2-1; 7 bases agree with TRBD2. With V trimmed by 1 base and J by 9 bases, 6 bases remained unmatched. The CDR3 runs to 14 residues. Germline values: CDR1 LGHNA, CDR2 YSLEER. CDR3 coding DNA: TGCGCCAGCAGCCAAGTAGGGAGGGCGGGTGAGCAGTTCTTC. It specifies CASSQVGRAGEQFF.

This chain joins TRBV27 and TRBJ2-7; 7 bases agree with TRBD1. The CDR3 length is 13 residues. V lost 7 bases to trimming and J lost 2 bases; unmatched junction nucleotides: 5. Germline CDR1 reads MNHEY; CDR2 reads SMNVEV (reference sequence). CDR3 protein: CASTRQGTYEQYF. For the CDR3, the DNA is TGTGCCAGCACCCGACAGGGAACCTACGAGCAGTACTTC.

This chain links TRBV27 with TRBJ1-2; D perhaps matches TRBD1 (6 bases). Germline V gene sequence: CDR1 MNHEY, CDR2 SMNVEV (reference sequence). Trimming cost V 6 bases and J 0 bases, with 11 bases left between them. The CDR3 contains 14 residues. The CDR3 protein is CASRTTGANYGYTF. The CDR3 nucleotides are TGTGCCAGCAGGACGACAGGAGCTAACTATGGCTACACCTTC.

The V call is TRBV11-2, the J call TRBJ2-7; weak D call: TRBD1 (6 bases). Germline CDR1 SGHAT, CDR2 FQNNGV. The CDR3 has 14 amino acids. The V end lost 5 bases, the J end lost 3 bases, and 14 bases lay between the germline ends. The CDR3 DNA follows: TGTGCCAGCAGCCCAGGGGCGACACACTACGAGCAGTACTTC. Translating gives CASSPGATHYEQYF.

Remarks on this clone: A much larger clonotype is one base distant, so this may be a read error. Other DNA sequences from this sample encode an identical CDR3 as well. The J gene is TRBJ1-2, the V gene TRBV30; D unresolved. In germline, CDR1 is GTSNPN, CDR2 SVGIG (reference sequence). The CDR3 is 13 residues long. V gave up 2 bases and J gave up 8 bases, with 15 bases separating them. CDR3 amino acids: CAWSKGRDYGYTF. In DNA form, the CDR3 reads TGTGCCTGGAGTAAGGGAAGGGATTACGGCTACACCTTC.

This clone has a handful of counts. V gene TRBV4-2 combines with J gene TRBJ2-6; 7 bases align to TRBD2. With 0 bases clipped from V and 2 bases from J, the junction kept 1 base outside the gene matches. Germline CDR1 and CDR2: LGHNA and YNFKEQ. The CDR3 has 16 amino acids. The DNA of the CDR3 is TGTGCCAGCAGCCAAGAGCGGGGGACTGGGGCCAACGTCCTGACTTTC. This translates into CASSQERGTGANVLTF.

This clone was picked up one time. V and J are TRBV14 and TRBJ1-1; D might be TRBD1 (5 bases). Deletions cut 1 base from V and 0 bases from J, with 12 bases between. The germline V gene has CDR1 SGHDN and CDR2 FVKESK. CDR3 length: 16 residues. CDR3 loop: CASSQGKLGVNTEAFF. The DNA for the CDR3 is TGTGCCAGCAGCCAAGGGAAGTTGGGGGTGAACACTGAAGCTTTCTTT. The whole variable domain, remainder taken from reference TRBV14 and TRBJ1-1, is EAGVTQFPSHSVIEKGQTVTLRCDPISGHDNLYWYRRVMGKEIKFLLHFVKESKQDESGMPNNRFLAERTGGTYSTLKVQPAELEDSGVYFCASSQGKLGVNTEAFFGQGTRLTVV.

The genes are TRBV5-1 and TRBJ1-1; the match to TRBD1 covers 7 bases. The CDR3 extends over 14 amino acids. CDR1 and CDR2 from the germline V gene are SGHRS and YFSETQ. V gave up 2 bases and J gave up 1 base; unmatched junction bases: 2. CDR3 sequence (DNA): TGCGCCAGCAGCTTACAGGGGTGGAACACTGAAGCTTTCTTT. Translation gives CASSLQGWNTEAFF.

The CDR3 here is CASSSEYRGSSYEQYF. CDR3 coding DNA: TGTGCCAGCAGTTCCGAATACAGGGGGAGCTCCTACGAGCAGTACTTC. V usage is TRBV28 and J usage is TRBJ2-7, with 8 bases fitting TRBD1. The trim removed 4 bases at V and 0 bases at J, leaving 8 bases unmatched. The CDR3 totals 16 residues. Germline CDR1 MDHEN, CDR2 SYDVKM.

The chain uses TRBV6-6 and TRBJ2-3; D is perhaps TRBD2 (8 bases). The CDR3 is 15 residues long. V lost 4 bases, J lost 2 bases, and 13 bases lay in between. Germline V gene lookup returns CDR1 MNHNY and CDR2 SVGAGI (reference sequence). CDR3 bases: TGTGCCAGCAGTTTAGCGGGACAGTCCACAGATACGCAGTATTTT. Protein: CASSLAGQSTDTQYF.

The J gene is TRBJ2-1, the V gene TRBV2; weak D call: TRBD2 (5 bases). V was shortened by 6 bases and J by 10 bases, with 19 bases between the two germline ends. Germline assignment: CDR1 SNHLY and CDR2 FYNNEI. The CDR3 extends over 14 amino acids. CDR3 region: CASSPSWEWREQFF. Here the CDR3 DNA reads TGTGCCAGCAGCCCGTCCTGGGAGTGGCGGGAGCAGTTCTTC.

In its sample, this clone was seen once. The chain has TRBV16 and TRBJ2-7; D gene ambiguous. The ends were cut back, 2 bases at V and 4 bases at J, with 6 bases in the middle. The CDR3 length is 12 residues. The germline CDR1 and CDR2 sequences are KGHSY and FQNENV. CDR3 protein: CASSQNTYEQYF. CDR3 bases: TGTGCCAGCAGCCAAAACACGTACGAGCAGTACTTC.